The entry below gives a single TCR beta chain sequence along with its context. The split of CD4+ cells yielded CD45RA+ naive and CD45RA-negative memory subsets. Some clones are missing from TCRdb's copy, which holds only in-frame ones; the method was immunoSEQ multiplex PCR. Of more than 2 million clones in the sample, about 95% were seen once. This sample is part of a study of shared clonotypes between healthy human individuals. Trimming took 0 bases from V and 0 from J, leaving 9 bases between them. The CDR3 sequence is 16 residues long. CDR1 is MNHNY and CDR2 is SVGAGI in the germline V gene (reference sequence).

The TCR originated in a man aged 18-30 years in good health. Sequences were obtained from naive CD4+ T cells sorted from blood. The subset here: CD45RA+ positively selected. V usage is TRBV6-6 and J usage is TRBJ1-5; D gene uncertain. CDR3: CASSYSSGYSNQPQHF. CDR3 bases: TGTGCCAGCAGTTACTCGTCTGGTTATAGCAATCAGCCCCAGCATTTT.